The 13 T cell receptor beta chains reported below all come from one sample, sequenced in a study of human T cells and chemical hapten exposure. TCRdb passed the RACE reads through MiXCR, listing each CDR3 protein once. The data hold some 74,000 distinct CDR3 sequences, with under 15% observed a single time. The time point is: patch test 3, about 24 weeks after DPC sensitization. The treatment here: therapeutic diphenylcyclopropenone sensitization with weekly scalp DPC. The starting material was whole blood, obtained in connection with sensitization to the hapten diphenylcyclopropenone (DPC). These receptor sequences come from a woman in her fifties or sixties with alopecia areata. Some clones in this sample may be carry-over from other donors' samples.

This clonotype was detected ten times or more. The V and J genes are TRBV11-2 and TRBJ2-5; 8 bases map to TRBD2. Germline V gene lookup returns CDR1 SGHAT and CDR2 FQNNGV. The V gene end was trimmed by 5 bases and the J gene end by 4 bases; junction bases not matched to a gene: 15. This CDR3 comprises 17 residues. The CDR3 spells CASSPAGGAGLGETQYF. The CDR3 coding sequence is TGTGCCAGCAGCCCTGCGGGGGGAGCTGGTTTGGGAGAGACCCAGTACTTC.

This clonotype has only a few counts. The chain couples TRBV5-6 to TRBJ1-1; D call uncertain. The CDR3 runs 15 residues. The germline gives CDR1 SGHDT, CDR2 YYEEEE. V lost 0 bases, J lost 1 base, and 10 bases lay in between. The CDR3 here is CASSLGVVPNTEAFF. For the CDR3, the DNA is TGTGCCAGCAGCTTGGGGGTGGTACCGAACACTGAAGCTTTCTTT.

In its sample, this clonotype was seen a few times. The chain is built from TRBV7-9 and TRBJ2-7; D perhaps matches TRBD1 (5 bases). Germline V CDR1 and CDR2: SEHNR, FQNEAQ (reference sequence). The ends were cut back, 1 base at V and 3 bases at J, with 7 bases in the middle. The CDR3 is made up of 13 amino acids. The CDR3 sequence is CASSLGQNYEQYF. CDR3 in DNA: TGTGCCAGCAGCTTAGGACAGAACTACGAGCAGTACTTC.

This clonotype was detected ten times or more. The chain has TRBV12-5 and TRBJ2-3; TRBD2 aligns across 10 bases. The CDR3 is made up of 16 amino acids. Germline CDR1 and CDR2: LGHNT and FRNRAP. J was trimmed by 1 base and V by 7 bases; bases with no gene match: 8. The CDR3 protein is CASAPTGTSGTDTQYF. The CDR3 DNA is TGTGCTAGTGCCCCCACCGGGACTAGCGGCACAGATACGCAGTATTTT. The whole variable domain, remainder taken from reference TRBV12-5 and TRBJ2-3, is DARVTQTPRHKVTEMGQEVTMRCQPILGHNTVFWYRQTMMQGLELLAYFRNRAPLDDSGMPKDRFSAEMPDATLATLKIQPSEPRDSAVYFCASAPTGTSGTDTQYFGPGTRLTVL.

The rearrangement links TRBV27 to TRBJ2-7, with TRBD1 matching 7 bases. Trimming cost V 5 bases and J 4 bases; bases outside gene matches: 5. The V gene's germline CDR1 is MNHEY and CDR2 SMNVEV (reference sequence). The CDR3 extends over 13 amino acids. CDR3 sequence (DNA): TGTGCCAGCAGTAAGGGACAGATTTACGAGCAGTACTTC. Amino acids: CASSKGQIYEQYF.

V is TRBV2 and J is TRBJ2-5, with D possibly TRBD1 on 6 matching bases. Between the trimmed V and J ends, which lost 5 bases and 5 bases, there was a span of 18 bases. Germline lookup yields CDR1 SNHLY and CDR2 FYNNEI. This CDR3 spans 15 amino acids. This CDR3 reads CASSPKGDLGETQYF. For the CDR3, the DNA is TGTGCCAGCAGTCCGAAGGGGGATCTGGGGGAGACCCAGTACTTC.

This clonotype has ten or more counts. The chain recombines TRBV18 with TRBJ2-7; 7 bases align to TRBD2. CDR1 is KGHSH and CDR2 is LQKENI in the germline V gene. With 3 bases clipped from V and 7 bases from J, the junction kept 9 bases outside the gene matches. This CDR3 has 14 amino acids. The CDR3 nucleotides read TGTGCCAGCTCACCCCCGGCGGGAGATGCGGAGCAGTACTTC. Amino acids: CASSPPAGDAEQYF.

The V gene is TRBV11-2, the J gene TRBJ2-6; maybe TRBD2 (6 bases). The germline V gene has CDR1 SGHAT and CDR2 FQNNGV. CDR3 length equals 14 residues. V was shortened by 1 base and J by 8 bases, with 9 bases between the two germline ends. CDR3 DNA: TGTGCCAGCAGCTTAGCGGGAGTGACCAACGTCCTGACTTTC. Its translation is CASSLAGVTNVLTF.

In this sample, this clonotype turned up many times. V is TRBV29-1 and J is TRBJ1-1; the D gene is possibly TRBD1 (5 bases). Germline CDR1 and CDR2: SQVTM and ANQGSEA. This CDR3 region has 15 residues. With 7 bases removed from V and 0 bases from J, the gap between germline ends came to 18 bases. The CDR3 spells CSAGDRTFMNTEAFF. CDR3 in DNA: TGCAGCGCCGGAGACAGAACGTTTATGAACACTGAAGCTTTCTTT.

This clonotype came up many times. The gene calls are TRBV29-1 and TRBJ2-1; no clear D. The germline V and J ends were trimmed by 0 bases and 8 bases, with 5 bases remaining between them. This CDR3 comprises 11 residues. CDR1 and CDR2 from the germline V gene are SQVTM and ANQGSEA. This CDR3 is CSVEEGHEQFF. CDR3 bases: TGCAGCGTTGAAGAAGGGCATGAGCAGTTCTTC.

The table lists this clonotype with many counts. V usage is TRBV29-1 and J usage is TRBJ1-2; D uncertain. V lost 6 bases, J lost 3 bases, and 11 bases lay in between. Looked up from germline, CDR1 is SQVTM and CDR2 is ANQGSEA. The CDR3 consists of 12 residues. CDR3 DNA sequence: TGCAGCGTCTCACACGGAGACTATGGCTACACCTTC. Its translation is CSVSHGDYGYTF.

This clonotype was seen only a few times. This rearrangement joins TRBV5-1 to TRBJ2-7; TRBD1 matches 7 bases. V trimming: 0 bases; J trimming: 3 bases; junction bases outside the gene matches: 3. Germline V CDR1 and CDR2: SGHRS, YFSETQ. This CDR3 region has 14 residues. The CDR3, as DNA: TGCGCCAGCAGCTTGGAAGGGGACAGCTACGAGCAGTACTTC. Translation gives CASSLEGDSYEQYF.

The V and J genes are TRBV28 and TRBJ2-2; the D is unclear. Germline V CDR1 and CDR2: MDHEN, SYDVKM. The ends were cut back, 11 bases at V and 5 bases at J, with 18 bases in the middle. This CDR3 contains 14 residues. This CDR3 reads CASWMGQRTGELFF. As DNA, the CDR3 is TGTGCCTCCTGGATGGGTCAACGAACCGGGGAGCTGTTTTTT.